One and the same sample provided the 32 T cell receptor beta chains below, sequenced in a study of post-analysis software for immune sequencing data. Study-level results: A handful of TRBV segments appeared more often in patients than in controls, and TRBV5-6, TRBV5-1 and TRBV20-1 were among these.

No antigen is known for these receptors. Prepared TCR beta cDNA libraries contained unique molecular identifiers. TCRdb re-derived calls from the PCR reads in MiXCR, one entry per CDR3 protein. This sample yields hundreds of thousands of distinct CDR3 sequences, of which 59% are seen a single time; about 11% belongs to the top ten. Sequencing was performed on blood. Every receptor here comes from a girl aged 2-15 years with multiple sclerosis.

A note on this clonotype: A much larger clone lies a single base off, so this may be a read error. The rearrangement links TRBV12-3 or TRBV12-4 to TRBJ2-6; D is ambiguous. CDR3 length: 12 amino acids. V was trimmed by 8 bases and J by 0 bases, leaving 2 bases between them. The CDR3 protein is CASDSGANVLTF. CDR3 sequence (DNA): TGTGCCAGCGACTCTGGGGCCAACGTCCTGACTTTC.

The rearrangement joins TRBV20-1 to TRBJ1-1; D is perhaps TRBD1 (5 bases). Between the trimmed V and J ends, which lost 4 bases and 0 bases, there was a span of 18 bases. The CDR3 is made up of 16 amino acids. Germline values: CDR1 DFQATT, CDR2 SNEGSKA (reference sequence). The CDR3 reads CSATPVQGRLNTEAFF. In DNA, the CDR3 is TGCAGTGCTACCCCCGTCCAGGGACGGTTGAACACTGAAGCTTTCTTT.

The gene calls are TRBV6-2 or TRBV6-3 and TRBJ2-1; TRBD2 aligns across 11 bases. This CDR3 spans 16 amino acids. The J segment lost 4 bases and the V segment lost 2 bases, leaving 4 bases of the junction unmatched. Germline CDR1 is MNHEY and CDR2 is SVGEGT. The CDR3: CASSYDGTSGYNEQFF. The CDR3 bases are TGTGCCAGCAGTTACGACGGGACTAGCGGTTACAATGAGCAGTTCTTC.

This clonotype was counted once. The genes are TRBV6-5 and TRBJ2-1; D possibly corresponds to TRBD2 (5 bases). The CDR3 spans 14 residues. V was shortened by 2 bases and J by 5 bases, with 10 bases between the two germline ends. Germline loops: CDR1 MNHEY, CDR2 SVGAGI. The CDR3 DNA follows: TGTGCCAGCAGTTACGGCGGGCTAAACAATGAGCAGTTCTTC. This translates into CASSYGGLNNEQFF.

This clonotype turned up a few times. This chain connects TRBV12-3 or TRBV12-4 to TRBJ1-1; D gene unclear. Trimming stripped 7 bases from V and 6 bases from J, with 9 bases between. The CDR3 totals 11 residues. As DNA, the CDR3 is TGTGCCAGCATCCGAGCAGCTGAAGCTTTCTTT. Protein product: CASIRAAEAFF.

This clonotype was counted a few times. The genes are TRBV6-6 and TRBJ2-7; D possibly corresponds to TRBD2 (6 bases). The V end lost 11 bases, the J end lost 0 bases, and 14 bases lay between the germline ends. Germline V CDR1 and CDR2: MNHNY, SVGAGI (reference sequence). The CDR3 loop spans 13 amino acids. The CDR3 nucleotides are TGTGCCGTCCAAAGAGCGGGCTCCTACGAGCAGTACTTC. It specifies CAVQRAGSYEQYF.

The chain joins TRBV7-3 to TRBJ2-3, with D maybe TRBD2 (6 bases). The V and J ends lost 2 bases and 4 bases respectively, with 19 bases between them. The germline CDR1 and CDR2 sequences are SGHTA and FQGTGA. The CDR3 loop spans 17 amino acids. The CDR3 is CASSLEEAGGLSDTQYF. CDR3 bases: TGTGCCAGCAGCTTAGAGGAAGCTGGGGGACTTTCAGATACGCAGTATTTT.

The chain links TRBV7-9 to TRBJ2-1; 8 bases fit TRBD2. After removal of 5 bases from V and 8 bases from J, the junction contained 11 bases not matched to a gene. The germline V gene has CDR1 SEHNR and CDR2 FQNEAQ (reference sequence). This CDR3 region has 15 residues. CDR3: CASSPGERESDEQFF. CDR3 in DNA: TGTGCCAGCAGCCCCGGGGAGCGGGAGTCGGATGAGCAGTTCTTC. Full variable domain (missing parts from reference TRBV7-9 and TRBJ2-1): DTGVSQNPRHKITKRGQNVTFRCDPISEHNRLYWYRQTLGQGPEFLTYFQNEAQLEKSRLLSDRFSAERPKGSFSTLEIQRTEQGDSAMYLCASSPGERESDEQFFGPGTRLTVL.

The CDR3 DNA reads TGTGCCAGCAGTTACTCGACCAGGGCCTTCGGCTACACCTTC. It is translated as CASSYSTRAFGYTF. The chain joins TRBV6-5 to TRBJ1-2, with D possibly matching TRBD1 (5 bases). With 0 bases removed from V and 8 bases from J, the gap between germline ends came to 13 bases. This CDR3 has 14 amino acids. Germline V lookup: CDR1 MNHEY, CDR2 SVGAGI.

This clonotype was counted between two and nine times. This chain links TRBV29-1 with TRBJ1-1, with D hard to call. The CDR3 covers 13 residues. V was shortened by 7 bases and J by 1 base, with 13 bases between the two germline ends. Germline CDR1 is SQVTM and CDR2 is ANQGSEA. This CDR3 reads CSANLAANTEAFF. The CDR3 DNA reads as TGCAGCGCAAACCTGGCAGCGAACACTGAAGCTTTCTTT.

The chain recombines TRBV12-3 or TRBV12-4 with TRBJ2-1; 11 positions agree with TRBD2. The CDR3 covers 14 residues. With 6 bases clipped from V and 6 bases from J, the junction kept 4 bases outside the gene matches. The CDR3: CASRLAGVLNEQFF. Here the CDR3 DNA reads TGTGCCAGCAGACTAGCGGGAGTCCTCAATGAGCAGTTCTTC.

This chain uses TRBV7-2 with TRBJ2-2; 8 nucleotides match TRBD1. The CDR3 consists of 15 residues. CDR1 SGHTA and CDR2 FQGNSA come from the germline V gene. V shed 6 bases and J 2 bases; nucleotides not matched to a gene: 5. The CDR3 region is CASRRGTGNTGELFF. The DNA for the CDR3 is TGTGCCAGCAGGAGGGGGACAGGCAACACCGGGGAGCTGTTTTTT.

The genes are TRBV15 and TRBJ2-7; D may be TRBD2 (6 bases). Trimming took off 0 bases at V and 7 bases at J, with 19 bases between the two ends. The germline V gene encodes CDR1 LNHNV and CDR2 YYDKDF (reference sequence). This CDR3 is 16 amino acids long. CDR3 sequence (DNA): TGTGCCACCAGCAGAGATTTAGGGGTTAGCGGTTGGGAGCAGTACTTC. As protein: CATSRDLGVSGWEQYF.

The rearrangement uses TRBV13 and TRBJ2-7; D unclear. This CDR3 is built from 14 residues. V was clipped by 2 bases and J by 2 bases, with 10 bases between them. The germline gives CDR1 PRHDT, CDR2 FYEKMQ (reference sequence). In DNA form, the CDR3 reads TGTGCCAGCAGCTTAAAGGGCTCTGCCTACGAGCAGTACTTC. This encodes CASSLKGSAYEQYF.

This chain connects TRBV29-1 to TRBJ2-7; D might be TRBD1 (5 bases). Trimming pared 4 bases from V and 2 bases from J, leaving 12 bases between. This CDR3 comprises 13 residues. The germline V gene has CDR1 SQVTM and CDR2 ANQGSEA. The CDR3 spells CSVGVPGTYEQYF. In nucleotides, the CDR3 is TGCAGCGTTGGGGTGCCAGGGACCTACGAGCAGTACTTC.

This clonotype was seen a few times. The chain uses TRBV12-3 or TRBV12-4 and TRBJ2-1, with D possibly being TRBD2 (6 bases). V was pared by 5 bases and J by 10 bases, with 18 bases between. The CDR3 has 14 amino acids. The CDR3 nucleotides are TGTGCCAGCAGTCCCCCCCCGGGGGATAGGGAGCAGTTCTTC. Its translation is CASSPPPGDREQFF.

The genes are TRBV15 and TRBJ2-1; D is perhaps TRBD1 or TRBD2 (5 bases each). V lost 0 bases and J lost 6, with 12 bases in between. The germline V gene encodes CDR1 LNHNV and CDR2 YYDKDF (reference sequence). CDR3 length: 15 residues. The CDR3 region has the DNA TGTGCCACCAGCAGAGAATTTGGGGACCCCAATGAGCAGTTCTTC. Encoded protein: CATSREFGDPNEQFF.

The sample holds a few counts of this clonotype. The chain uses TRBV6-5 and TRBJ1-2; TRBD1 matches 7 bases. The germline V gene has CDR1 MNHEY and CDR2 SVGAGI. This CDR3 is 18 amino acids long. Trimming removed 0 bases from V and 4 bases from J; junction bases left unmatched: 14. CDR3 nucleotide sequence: TGTGCCAGCAGTTACTCGAATAAGGGGGCGGCGAACCTCTATGGCTACACCTTC. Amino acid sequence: CASSYSNKGAANLYGYTF.

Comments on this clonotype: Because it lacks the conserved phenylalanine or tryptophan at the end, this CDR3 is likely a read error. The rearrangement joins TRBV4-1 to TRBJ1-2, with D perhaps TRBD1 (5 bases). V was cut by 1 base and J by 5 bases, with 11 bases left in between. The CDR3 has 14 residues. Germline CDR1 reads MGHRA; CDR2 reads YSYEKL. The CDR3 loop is CASSQGTGTYGYTY. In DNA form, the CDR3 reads TGCGCCAGCAGCCAAGGGACCGGGACTTATGGCTACACCTAC.

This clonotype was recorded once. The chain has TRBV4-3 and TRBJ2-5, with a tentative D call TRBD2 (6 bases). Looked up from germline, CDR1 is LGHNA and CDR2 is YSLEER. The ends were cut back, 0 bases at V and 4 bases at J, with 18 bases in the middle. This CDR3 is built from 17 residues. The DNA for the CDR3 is TGCGCCAGCAGCCAAGATGGGAGGCCTGGGGCGGGAGAGACCCAGTACTTC. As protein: CASSQDGRPGAGETQYF.

The CDR3 sequence: CSAVRAGGIRDSYNEQFF. The CDR3 bases are TGCAGTGCTGTTCGAGCGGGGGGTATACGAGACTCCTACAATGAGCAGTTCTTC. The chain combines TRBV20-1 with TRBJ2-1; 9 bases match TRBD2. The CDR3 totals 18 residues. CDR1 and CDR2 (germline): DFQATT, SNEGSKA (reference sequence). J was trimmed by 0 bases and V by 5 bases; bases with no gene match: 14.

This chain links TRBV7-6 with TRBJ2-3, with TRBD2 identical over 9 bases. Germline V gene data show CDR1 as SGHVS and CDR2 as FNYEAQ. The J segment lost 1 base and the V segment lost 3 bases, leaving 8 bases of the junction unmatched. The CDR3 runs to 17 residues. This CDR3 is CASSFSGGGVGTDTQYF. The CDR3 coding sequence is TGTGCCAGCAGCTTCAGCGGCGGGGGGGTTGGCACAGATACGCAGTATTTT.

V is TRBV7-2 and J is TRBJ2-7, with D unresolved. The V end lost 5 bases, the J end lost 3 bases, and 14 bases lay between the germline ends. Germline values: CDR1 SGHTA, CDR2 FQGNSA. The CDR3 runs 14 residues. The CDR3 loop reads CASSQNGLSYEQYF. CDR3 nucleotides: TGTGCCAGCAGCCAAAACGGCTTGAGCTACGAGCAGTACTTC.

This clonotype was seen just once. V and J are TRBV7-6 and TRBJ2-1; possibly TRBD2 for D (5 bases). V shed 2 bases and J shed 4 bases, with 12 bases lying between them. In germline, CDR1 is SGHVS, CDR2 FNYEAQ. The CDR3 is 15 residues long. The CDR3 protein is CASSLSTTGYNEQFF. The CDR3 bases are TGTGCCAGCAGCTTAAGCACCACGGGGTACAATGAGCAGTTCTTC.

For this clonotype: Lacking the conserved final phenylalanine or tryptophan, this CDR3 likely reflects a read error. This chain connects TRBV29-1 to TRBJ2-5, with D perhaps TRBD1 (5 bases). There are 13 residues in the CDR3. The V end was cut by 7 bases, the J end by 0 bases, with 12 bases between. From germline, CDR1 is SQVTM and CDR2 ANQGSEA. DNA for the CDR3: TGCAGCGCCCCCGGCAGGGACCAAGAGACCCAGTACTGC. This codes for CSAPGRDQETQYC.

The CDR3 is CASSVLAGGRQFF. The CDR3 nucleotides are TGTGCCAGCAGCGTACTGGCGGGAGGGCGGCAGTTCTTC. The V and J genes are TRBV9 and TRBJ2-1; TRBD2 matches at 9 bases. CDR3 length equals 13 residues. V lost 1 base, J lost 12 bases, and 5 bases stayed unmatched. The germline gives CDR1 SGDLS, CDR2 YYNGEE.

As DNA, the CDR3 is TGCAGTGCTAGAGATCGTTTGGGACAGGGAACCGATACGCAGTATTTT. Translation: CSARDRLGQGTDTQYF. The chain carries TRBV20-1 and TRBJ2-3; 9 bases agree with TRBD1. The CDR3 has 16 amino acids. The germline V gene has CDR1 DFQATT and CDR2 SNEGSKA (reference sequence). V lost 0 bases, J lost 6 bases, and 10 bases stayed unmatched.

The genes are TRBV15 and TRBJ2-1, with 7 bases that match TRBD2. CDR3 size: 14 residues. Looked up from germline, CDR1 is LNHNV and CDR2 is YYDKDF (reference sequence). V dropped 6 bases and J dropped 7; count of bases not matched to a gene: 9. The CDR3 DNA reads TGTGCCACCAGACCGGCGGGAGCGGGAAATGAGCAGTTCTTC. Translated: CATRPAGAGNEQFF. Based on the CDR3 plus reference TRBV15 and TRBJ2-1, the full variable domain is DAMVIQNPRYQVTQFGKPVTLSCSQTLNHNVMYWYQQKSSQAPKLLFHYYDKDFNNEADTPDNFQSRRPNTSFCFLDIRSPGLGDTAMYLCATRPAGAGNEQFFGPGTRLTVL.

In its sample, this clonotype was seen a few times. The CDR3, as DNA: TGTGCCAGCAGGGGGGACAGGGACACCGGGGAGCTGTTTTTT. This codes for CASRGDRDTGELFF. The rearrangement links TRBV12-3 or TRBV12-4 to TRBJ2-2; TRBD1 agrees at 9 bases. J gave up 3 bases and V 6 bases, and 2 bases lay outside the gene matches. The CDR3 spans 14 residues.

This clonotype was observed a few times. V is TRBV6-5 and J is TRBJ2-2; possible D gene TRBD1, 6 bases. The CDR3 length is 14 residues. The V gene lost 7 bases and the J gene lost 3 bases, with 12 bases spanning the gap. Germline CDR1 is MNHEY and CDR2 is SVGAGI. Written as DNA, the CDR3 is TGTGCCAGCAAGGCCAGGACAGACACCGGGGAGCTGTTTTTT. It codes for CASKARTDTGELFF.

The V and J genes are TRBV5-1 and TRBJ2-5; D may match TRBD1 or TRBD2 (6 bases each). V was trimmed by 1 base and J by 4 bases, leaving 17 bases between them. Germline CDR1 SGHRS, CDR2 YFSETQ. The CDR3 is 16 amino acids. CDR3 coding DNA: TGCGCCAGCAGCTTGATATTAACAGGAGGGGGAGAGACCCAGTACTTC. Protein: CASSLILTGGGETQYF.

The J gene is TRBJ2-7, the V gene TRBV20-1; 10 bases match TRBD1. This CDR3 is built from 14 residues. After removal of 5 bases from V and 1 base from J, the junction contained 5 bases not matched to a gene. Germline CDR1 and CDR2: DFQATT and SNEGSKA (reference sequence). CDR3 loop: CSAPRDRGSYEQYF. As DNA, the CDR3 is TGCAGTGCTCCTCGGGACAGGGGATCCTACGAGCAGTACTTC.